These T cell receptor beta chains were read from a single sample in a study of blood T cell repertoires in COVID-19. Profiled with immunoSEQ multiplex PCR; TCRdb holds only in-frame clones, not every one. Of about 190,000 clones listed, approximately 78% were seen once; the top ten hold under 3.5%. Material: peripheral blood. The receptors shown here come from a woman of 80 years or more with active or convalescent COVID-19. The CDR3 runs from the conserved cysteine through the conserved F or W. A D gene is named only where the DNA matches it firmly. Not all rows give a size; the values are once, few, many and, for expanded clones, a class.

cdr3_length: 14; clone_size: -; v_call: TRBV11-2; j_call: TRBJ1-4; d_call: -; cdr3_nt: TGTGCCAGCAGCTTATCAGGGCGTCAGTTGCAACTGTTTTTT; cdr3_aa: CASSLSGRQLQLFF
cdr3_length: 13; clone_size: -; v_call: TRBV9; j_call: TRBJ2-5; d_call: TRBD1; cdr3_nt: TGTGCCAGCAGTGGACAGGGACGAGAGACCCAGTACTTC; cdr3_aa: CASSGQGRETQYF
cdr3_length: 11; clone_size: -; v_call: TRBV12-3/TRBV12-4; j_call: TRBJ2-7; d_call: -; cdr3_nt: TGTGCCAGCCGCAGGGTCCACGAGCAGTACTTC; cdr3_aa: CASRRVHEQYF
cdr3_length: 15; clone_size: -; v_call: TRBV9; j_call: TRBJ2-3; d_call: -; cdr3_nt: TGTGCCAGCAGCCTCAGTAGCCCACAATGGGATACGCAGTATTTT; cdr3_aa: CASSLSSPQWDTQYF
cdr3_length: 16; clone_size: -; v_call: TRBV10-3; j_call: TRBJ1-2; d_call: TRBD1; cdr3_nt: TGTGCCATCAGCCGGGACAGTCAGGGTGGAAGCTATGGCTACACCTTC; cdr3_aa: CAISRDSQGGSYGYTF
cdr3_length: 14; clone_size: once; v_call: TRBV24-1; j_call: TRBJ2-5; d_call: -; cdr3_nt: TGTGCCACCAGTGACACGGTGAAACGGGAGACCCAGTACTTC; cdr3_aa: CATSDTVKRETQYF
cdr3_length: 14; clone_size: few; v_call: TRBV27; j_call: TRBJ2-7; d_call: TRBD1; cdr3_nt: TGTGCCAGCAGTTTTGGGACAGGGCCCTACGAGCAGTACTTC; cdr3_aa: CASSFGTGPYEQYF
cdr3_length: 16; clone_size: -; v_call: TRBV5-4; j_call: TRBJ1-1; d_call: -; cdr3_nt: TGTGCCAGCAGCTTGGATCCAGGGCCGGGGAACACTGAAGCTTTCTTT; cdr3_aa: CASSLDPGPGNTEAFF
cdr3_length: 16; clone_size: -; v_call: TRBV4-1; j_call: TRBJ2-3; d_call: -; cdr3_nt: TGCGCCAGCAGCCAAGATTCTCAGGGGTTCTTGGATACGCAGTATTTT; cdr3_aa: CASSQDSQGFLDTQYF
cdr3_length: 16; clone_size: once; v_call: TRBV7-6; j_call: TRBJ2-6; d_call: -; cdr3_nt: TGTGCCAGCAGCCCTAGACCCGTCTCTGGGGCCAACGTCCTGACTTTC; cdr3_aa: CASSPRPVSGANVLTF
cdr3_length: 16; clone_size: -; v_call: TRBV6-1; j_call: TRBJ1-5; d_call: -; cdr3_nt: TGTGCCAGCAGTGAATGGGGTAGGCAGGGGAATCAGCCCCAGCATTTT; cdr3_aa: CASSEWGRQGNQPQHF
cdr3_length: 13; clone_size: few; v_call: TRBV9; j_call: TRBJ1-6; d_call: -; cdr3_nt: TGTGCCAGCAGCGTAGCAGGAACCTCACCCCTCCACTTT; cdr3_aa: CASSVAGTSPLHF
cdr3_length: 13; clone_size: -; v_call: TRBV5-6; j_call: TRBJ2-7; d_call: -; cdr3_nt: TGTGCCAGCAGCTTGCCCGGGGGATGGGAGCAGTACTTC; cdr3_aa: CASSLPGGWEQYF
cdr3_length: 17; clone_size: -; v_call: TRBV5-1; j_call: TRBJ1-4; d_call: -; cdr3_nt: TGCGCCAGCAGCTTGAATTTGCAGGGTCAGGGTATCGGAAAACTGTTTTTT; cdr3_aa: CASSLNLQGQGIGKLFF
cdr3_length: 17; clone_size: -; v_call: TRBV4-2; j_call: TRBJ2-3; d_call: TRBD2; cdr3_nt: TGTGCCAGCAGCCAGCCGGGACTAGCGGGGGATACAGATACGCAGTATTTT; cdr3_aa: CASSQPGLAGDTDTQYF
cdr3_length: 17; clone_size: -; v_call: TRBV3-1/TRBV3-2; j_call: TRBJ1-2; d_call: TRBD1; cdr3_nt: TGTGCCAGCAGCCATGGGAGCCAACTTGGACAGGGTGCTGGCTACACCTTC; cdr3_aa: CASSHGSQLGQGAGYTF
cdr3_length: 16; clone_size: -; v_call: TRBV24-1; j_call: TRBJ1-6; d_call: -; cdr3_nt: TGTGCCACCAGTGACCGAGGACAGCTCTATAATTCACCCCTCCACTTT; cdr3_aa: CATSDRGQLYNSPLHF
cdr3_length: 15; clone_size: -; v_call: TRBV3-1/TRBV3-2; j_call: TRBJ1-1; d_call: TRBD1; cdr3_nt: TGTGCCAGCAGCCAAGAAGGGGGACAGGGTCGCCAAGCTTTCTTT; cdr3_aa: CASSQEGGQGRQAFF
cdr3_length: 13; clone_size: -; v_call: TRBV7-2; j_call: TRBJ2-3; d_call: -; cdr3_nt: TGTGCCAGCAGCTTAAATCCGCGGGGTACGCAGTATTTT; cdr3_aa: CASSLNPRGTQYF
cdr3_length: 14; clone_size: once; v_call: TRBV4-3; j_call: TRBJ2-7; d_call: -; cdr3_nt: TGCGCCAGCAGCCCGGGACACCTCTCCTACGAGCAGTACTTC; cdr3_aa: CASSPGHLSYEQYF
cdr3_length: 13; clone_size: -; v_call: TRBV5-1; j_call: TRBJ2-7; d_call: -; cdr3_nt: TGCGCCAGCAGCTTAGCAGGGGTGGACGAGCAGTACTTC; cdr3_aa: CASSLAGVDEQYF
cdr3_length: 13; clone_size: -; v_call: TRBV6-2/TRBV6-3; j_call: TRBJ2-5; d_call: TRBD1; cdr3_nt: TGTGCCAGCAGTACCTCGGGACAGGGGGTCGTGTACTTC; cdr3_aa: CASSTSGQGVVYF
cdr3_length: 12; clone_size: -; v_call: TRBV12-3/TRBV12-4; j_call: TRBJ1-2; d_call: -; cdr3_nt: TGTGCCAGCAGTCGAGGCGGCTATGGCTACACCTTC; cdr3_aa: CASSRGGYGYTF
cdr3_length: 16; clone_size: -; v_call: TRBV4-2; j_call: TRBJ2-3; d_call: -; cdr3_nt: TGTGCCAGCAGCCAAGATCGAGGACAACCCACAGATACGCAGTATTTT; cdr3_aa: CASSQDRGQPTDTQYF
cdr3_length: 14; clone_size: -; v_call: TRBV28; j_call: TRBJ1-1; d_call: TRBD1; cdr3_nt: TGTGCCAGCAGTTTACAGGGGGGTAGCACTGAAGCTTTCTTT; cdr3_aa: CASSLQGGSTEAFF
cdr3_length: 11; clone_size: -; v_call: TRBV12-3/TRBV12-4; j_call: TRBJ2-3; d_call: -; cdr3_nt: TGTGCCAGCAGTTCCCTTTACGGACAGTATTTT; cdr3_aa: CASSSLYGQYF
cdr3_length: 14; clone_size: -; v_call: TRBV6-5; j_call: TRBJ1-2; d_call: -; cdr3_nt: TGTGCCAGCAGTTACTTAAGTAAAGGGGTTGGCTACACCTTC; cdr3_aa: CASSYLSKGVGYTF
cdr3_length: 15; clone_size: -; v_call: TRBV18; j_call: TRBJ2-1; d_call: TRBD2; cdr3_nt: TGTGCCAGCTCACCGGGCGGGGGAACTAACAATGAGCAGTTCTTC; cdr3_aa: CASSPGGGTNNEQFF
cdr3_length: 14; clone_size: -; v_call: TRBV9; j_call: TRBJ2-7; d_call: TRBD1; cdr3_nt: TGTGCCAGCAGCGTAGGGGACAGGGGTCCCGAGCAGTACTTC; cdr3_aa: CASSVGDRGPEQYF
cdr3_length: 13; clone_size: -; v_call: TRBV19; j_call: TRBJ1-2; d_call: -; cdr3_nt: TGTGCCAGTAGCTCAGGGGTTGACTATGGCTACACCTTC; cdr3_aa: CASSSGVDYGYTF
cdr3_length: 13; clone_size: -; v_call: TRBV28; j_call: TRBJ1-1; d_call: -; cdr3_nt: TGTGCCAGCAGTTTTAGGAGGGGTACTGAAGCTTTCTTT; cdr3_aa: CASSFRRGTEAFF
cdr3_length: 15; clone_size: few; v_call: TRBV3-1/TRBV3-2; j_call: TRBJ1-5; d_call: -; cdr3_nt: TGTGCCAGCAGCCAAGATGGACAGCCCAATCAGCCCCAGCATTTT; cdr3_aa: CASSQDGQPNQPQHF
cdr3_length: 13; clone_size: -; v_call: TRBV10-3; j_call: TRBJ1-5; d_call: -; cdr3_nt: TGTGCCATCAGTGAGTCACAGGGTCAGCCCCAGCATTTT; cdr3_aa: CAISESQGQPQHF
cdr3_length: 16; clone_size: -; v_call: TRBV7-2; j_call: TRBJ2-3; d_call: -; cdr3_nt: TGTGCCAGCACTCGACGTGGGGGGGCGGTCACAGATACGCAGTATTTT; cdr3_aa: CASTRRGGAVTDTQYF
cdr3_length: 19; clone_size: -; v_call: TRBV7-8; j_call: TRBJ2-4; d_call: TRBD2; cdr3_nt: TGTGCCAGCAGCTTAGTATCCCTAGCGGGGGGGCGAGCCAAAAACATTCAGTACTTC; cdr3_aa: CASSLVSLAGGRAKNIQYF
cdr3_length: 13; clone_size: -; v_call: TRBV30; j_call: TRBJ2-2; d_call: -; cdr3_nt: TGTGCCTGGAGTCTGTCCCCCGCGGGGGAGCTGTTTTTT; cdr3_aa: CAWSLSPAGELFF
cdr3_length: 15; clone_size: -; v_call: TRBV7-2; j_call: TRBJ1-2; d_call: TRBD1; cdr3_nt: TGTGCCAGCAGCGCCCCACCGGGACAGGGCTATGGCTACACCTTC; cdr3_aa: CASSAPPGQGYGYTF